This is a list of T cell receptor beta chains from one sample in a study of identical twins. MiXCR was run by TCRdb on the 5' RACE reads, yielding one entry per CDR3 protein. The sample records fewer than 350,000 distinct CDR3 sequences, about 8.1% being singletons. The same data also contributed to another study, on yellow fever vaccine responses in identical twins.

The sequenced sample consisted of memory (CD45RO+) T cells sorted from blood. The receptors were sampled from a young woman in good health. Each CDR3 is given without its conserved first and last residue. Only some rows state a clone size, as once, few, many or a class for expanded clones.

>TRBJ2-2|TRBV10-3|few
AISSRERGNTGELF
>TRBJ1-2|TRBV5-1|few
ASSFDRDYGYT
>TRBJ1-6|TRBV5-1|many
ASSPSDQNSPLH
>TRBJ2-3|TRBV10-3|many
AISESGLAGGRSTDTQY
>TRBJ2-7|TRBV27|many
ASSPRLAGIYEQY
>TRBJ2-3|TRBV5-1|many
ASSLGATSGGISSTDTQY
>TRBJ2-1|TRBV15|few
ATSRDPSGRAHNEQF
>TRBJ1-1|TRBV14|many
ASRSLGTGRTEAF
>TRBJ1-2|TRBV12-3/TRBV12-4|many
ASSYGRSYGYT
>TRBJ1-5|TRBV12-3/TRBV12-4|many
ASSYRGFQPQH
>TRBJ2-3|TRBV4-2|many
ASSQIAGPGADTQY
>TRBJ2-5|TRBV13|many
ASSRAGETQY
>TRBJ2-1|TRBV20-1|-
SARGDSSHNEQF
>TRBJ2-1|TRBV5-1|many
ASSLERGRGGNEQF
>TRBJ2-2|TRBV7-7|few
ASSQGGVNHGELF
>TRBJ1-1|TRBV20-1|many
SASGPFMNTEAF
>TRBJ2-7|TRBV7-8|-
ASSLGFYEQY
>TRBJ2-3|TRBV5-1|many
ASSRRPVDSTDTQY
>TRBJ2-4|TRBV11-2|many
ASSSLALAGGTKNIQY
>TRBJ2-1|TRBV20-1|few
SATHGTDPQEQF
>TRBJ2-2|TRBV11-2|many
ASSFTGNGELF
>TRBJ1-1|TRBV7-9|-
ASSFGRGTEAF
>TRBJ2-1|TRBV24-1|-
ATTASPGQASEQF
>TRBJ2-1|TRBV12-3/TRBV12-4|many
ASRRSGTSYNEQF
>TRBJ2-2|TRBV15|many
ATSRILVGTAFTGELF
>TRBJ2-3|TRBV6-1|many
ASSGTGTGFLQY
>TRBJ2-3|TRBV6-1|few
ASSGTGGETDTQY
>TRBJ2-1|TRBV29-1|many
SVGTSGRDEQF
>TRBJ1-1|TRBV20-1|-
SARRALGTEAF
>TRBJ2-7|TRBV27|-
ASSGDRTGSSYEQY
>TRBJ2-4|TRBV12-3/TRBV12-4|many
ASSLYKAKNIQY
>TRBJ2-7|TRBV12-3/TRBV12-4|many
ASSPVPGIEQY
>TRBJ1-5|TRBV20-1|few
SATGFNQPQH
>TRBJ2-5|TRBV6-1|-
ASSPPPPNLQETQY
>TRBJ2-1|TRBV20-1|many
SAIPTSGLHEQF
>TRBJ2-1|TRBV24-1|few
ATSHGLHYNEQF
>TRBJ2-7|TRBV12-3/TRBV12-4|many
ASRDRDYEQY
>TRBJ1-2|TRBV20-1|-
STRRDGPAGYT
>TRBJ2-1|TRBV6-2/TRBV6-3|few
ASSYSGAGGGGNEQF
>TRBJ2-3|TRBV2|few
ASVRELTDTQY
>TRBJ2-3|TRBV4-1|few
ASSQDAAWRDPSTDTQY
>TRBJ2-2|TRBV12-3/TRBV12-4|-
ASCFPAFDATVDTGELF
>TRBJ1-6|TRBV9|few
ASSVLDRFNSPLH
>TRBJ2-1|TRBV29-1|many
SGSRTGDYNEQF
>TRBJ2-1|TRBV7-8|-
ASSLVRGSGAYNEQF
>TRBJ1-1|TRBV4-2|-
ASSQESFWDAEAF
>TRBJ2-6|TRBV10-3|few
AISEVSSGANVLT
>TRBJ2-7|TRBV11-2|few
ASTISLAGGDYEQY
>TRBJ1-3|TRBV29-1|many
STRGAENTIY
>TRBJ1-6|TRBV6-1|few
ASSRGGTGVSPLH
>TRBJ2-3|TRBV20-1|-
SATAQPPDTQY